Here is one TCR beta chain with its context. No antigen is known for it. This CDR3 has 17 residues. V dropped 6 bases and J dropped 8; count of bases not matched to a gene: 19. Germline V gene data show CDR1 as ENHRY and CDR2 as SYGVKD. These data are taken from a study of T cell repertoires in cytomegalovirus infection. Whole-study context: Matching HLA type and CMV infection were both indicated by public TCR beta signatures.

One entry per CDR3 protein results from TCRdb running MiXCR on the reads. Altogether about 500,000 distinct CDR3 sequences are present, about 33% being singletons, with the ten largest covering roughly 16%. Findings and limits, study-wide: HLA-C-restricted CMV-specific TCR beta clonotypes prevailed in the ex vivo response. Pooled public TCR beta family frequency picked out CMV carriers with the relevant HLA.

Specimen: cultured PBMCs, collected from culture after CMV antigen stimulation. V usage is TRBV10-3 and J usage is TRBJ1-2, with 9 bases identical to TRBD1. This clonotype originated in a human donor in good health (CMV status not recorded). Some clones in this sample may be carry-over from other donors' samples. The CDR3 reads CAISSGMTGGIRYGYTF. The CDR3 coding sequence is TGTGCCATCAGCTCCGGGATGACAGGGGGGATCCGATACGGCTACACCTTC.